These 10 T cell receptor beta chains were all obtained from the same sample, sequenced in a study of PD-1 and CTLA-4 blockade in melanoma. The repertoire was sequenced with immunoSEQ multiplex PCR; TCRdb's copy has only in-frame clones and lacks some. Here the sample spans roughly 30,000 clones, about 91% being singletons. Specimen: CD8+ T cells from peripheral blood, collected from a patient given anti-PD-1 treatment. Receptors originate from a human donor with melanoma.

The table lists this clone with a few counts. This rearrangement joins TRBV28 to TRBJ2-7; 10 bases are a match to TRBD2. From germline, CDR1 is MDHEN and CDR2 SYDVKM. The CDR3 covers 13 residues. Unmatched junction bases numbered 6, after V lost 11 bases and J lost 2 bases. CDR3 bases: TGTGCCTGTCAAAGCGGGAGGGCCTACGAGCAGTACTTC. Protein product: CACQSGRAYEQYF.

The genes are TRBV7-6 and TRBJ2-1, with TRBD1 matching over 10 bases. CDR3 length equals 15 residues. In germline, CDR1 is SGHVS, CDR2 FNYEAQ. V dropped 5 bases and J dropped 7; count of bases not matched to a gene: 8. CDR3 in amino acids: CASSHGQGGINEQFF. The DNA of the CDR3 is TGTGCCAGCAGCCACGGACAGGGGGGAATAAATGAGCAGTTCTTC.

This clone was observed a handful of times. The CDR3: CASSLAREAFF. CDR3 coding DNA: TGTGCCAGCAGCTTAGCCAGGGAAGCTTTCTTT. V gene TRBV7-9 combines with J gene TRBJ1-1; D not resolved. Germline V lookup: CDR1 SEHNR, CDR2 FQNEAQ (reference sequence). Deletions cut 0 bases from V and 8 bases from J, with 4 bases between. The CDR3 has 11 residues.

The chain combines TRBV30 with TRBJ2-2, with D hard to call. The length of the CDR3 is 11 residues. V was cut by 1 base and J by 7 bases, with 4 bases left in between. Germline CDR1 is GTSNPN and CDR2 is SVGIG (reference sequence). DNA for the CDR3: TGTGCCTGGAGTGCTGGCGGGGAGCTGTTTTTT. It codes for CAWSAGGELFF.

The chain joins TRBV6-1 to TRBJ1-1, with D perhaps TRBD1 (6 bases). CDR1 and CDR2 from the germline V gene are MNHNS and SASEGT. V shed 1 base and J shed 4 bases, with 13 bases lying between them. The CDR3 length is 15 residues. CDR3 in DNA: TGTGCCAGCAGTGAAGTCACAGGGTCGGGCACTGAAGCTTTCTTT. As protein: CASSEVTGSGTEAFF.

The chain carries TRBV28 and TRBJ2-3; perhaps TRBD2 as D (5 bases). The CDR3 is 17 residues long. Germline CDR1 MDHEN, CDR2 SYDVKM. CDR3 region: CASVSLDGRHSTDTQYF. CDR3 DNA sequence: TGTGCTAGCGTCTCGTTGGACGGACGACATAGCACAGATACGCAGTATTTT.

The rearrangement uses TRBV6-5 and TRBJ2-7; the D gene is possibly TRBD1 (6 bases). The length of the CDR3 is 13 residues. CDR1 is MNHEY, CDR2 SVGAGI, per germline. Trimming took 8 bases from V and 5 from J, leaving 16 bases between them. The CDR3 region has the DNA TGTGCCAGCCAGGACATACAGGGCCACGAGCAGTACTTC. Translation gives CASQDIQGHEQYF.

This clone appeared a single time. The rearrangement links TRBV30 to TRBJ1-6; D is perhaps TRBD1 (6 bases). The germline V and J ends were trimmed by 4 bases and 3 bases, with 10 bases remaining between them. The CDR3 has 14 residues. Germline V gene sequence: CDR1 GTSNPN, CDR2 SVGIG (reference sequence). CDR3 region: CAWTSGDYNSPLHF. The CDR3 DNA follows: TGTGCCTGGACTTCAGGGGACTATAATTCACCCCTCCACTTT.

The rearrangement uses TRBV19 and TRBJ1-1, with no clear D. V was cut by 7 bases and J by 1 base, with 4 bases left in between. The CDR3 runs 11 residues. Germline CDR1 and CDR2: LNHDA and SQIVND (reference sequence). The DNA of the CDR3 is TGTGCCAGTATTGAGAACACTGAAGCTTTCTTT. It translates to CASIENTEAFF.

The chain recombines TRBV10-2 with TRBJ2-3, with 10 nucleotides matching TRBD2. The CDR3 sequence is 15 residues long. Germline V gene sequence: CDR1 WSHSY, CDR2 SAAADI. The V segment lost 3 bases and the J segment 5 bases; nucleotides outside the gene matches: 5. The CDR3 reads CASSESGRAGDTQYF. The CDR3 bases are TGCGCCAGCAGTGAAAGCGGGAGGGCCGGAGATACGCAGTATTTT.